This TCR beta chain was captured by sequencing in a study of early T cells in non-severe SARS-CoV-2 infection. Looking at the study overall: RNA in bulk from unsorted whole blood was sequenced, and chains were unpaired.

V was cut by 1 base and J by 4 bases, with 14 bases left in between. This CDR3 spans 15 amino acids. Germline CDR1 SGHAT, CDR2 FQNNGV. The TCR library protocol was used to attach unique molecular identifiers. These identifiers were attached to individual cDNA molecules. TCRdb called the 5' RACE reads again in MiXCR, with one record for every CDR3 protein. The repertoire holds about 60,000 distinct CDR3 sequences, with approximately 9.3% as singletons. This clonotype was seen repeatedly, ten times or more. The source is an adult who was a healthcare worker with PCR-confirmed SARS-CoV-2 infection or an uninfected control (not recorded which). Sequences were obtained from whole blood. The chain uses TRBV11-2 and TRBJ2-7; a possible D gene is TRBD2 (6 bases). The CDR3 DNA reads TGTGCCAGCAGCTTAGCCTCTTCCGGGGGTTACGAGCAGTACGTC. Its protein product is CASSLASSGGYEQYV.